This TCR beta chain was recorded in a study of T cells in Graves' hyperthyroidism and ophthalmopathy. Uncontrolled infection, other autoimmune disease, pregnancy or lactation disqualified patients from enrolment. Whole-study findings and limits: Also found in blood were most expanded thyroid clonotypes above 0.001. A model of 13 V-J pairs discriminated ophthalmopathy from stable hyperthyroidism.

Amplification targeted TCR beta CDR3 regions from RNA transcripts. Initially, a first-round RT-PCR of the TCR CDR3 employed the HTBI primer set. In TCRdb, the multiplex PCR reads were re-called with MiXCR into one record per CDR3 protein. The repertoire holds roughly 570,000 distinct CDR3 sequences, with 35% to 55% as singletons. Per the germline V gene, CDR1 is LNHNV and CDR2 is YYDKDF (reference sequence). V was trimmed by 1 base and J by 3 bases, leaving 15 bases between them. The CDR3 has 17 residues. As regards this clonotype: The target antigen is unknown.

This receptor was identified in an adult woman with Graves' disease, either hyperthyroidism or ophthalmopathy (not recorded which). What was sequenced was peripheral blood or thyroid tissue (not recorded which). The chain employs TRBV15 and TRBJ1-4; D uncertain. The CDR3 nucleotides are TGTGCCACCAGCAGAGGACGATTAGCAAAGGCTAATGAAAAACTGTTTTTT. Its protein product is CATSRGRLAKANEKLFF.